This T cell receptor (beta chain) derives from a study of radiation and T cells in renal cell carcinoma. About the research overall: Nephrectomy followed 15 Gy stereotactic body radiation by 4 weeks.

Study results and limitations: Baseline intratumoral clonotype presence is unknown without pretreatment biopsies.

Of note for this clone: Its antigen remains unidentified.

Time point indicated: baseline pretreatment blood. Treatment: 15 Gy SBRT to primary tumor, nephrectomy 4 weeks later. The patient's renal cell carcinoma had clear cell pathology. Clones were read by immunoSEQ multiplex PCR, and TCRdb kept only the in-frame ones, dropping some. The sample shows roughly 100,000 clones, roughly 90% of them seen only once. With 4 bases removed from V and 5 bases from J, the gap between germline ends came to 13 bases. The germline V gene encodes CDR1 SQVTM and CDR2 ANQGSEA. The CDR3 sequence is 13 residues long. The chain uses TRBV29-1 and TRBJ2-3, with a weak D call TRBD2 (5 bases). The sequence was collected from a man in his fifties or sixties with renal cell carcinoma. The source material was blood, sampled from a patient whose treatment included radiotherapy and nephrectomy. CDR3 loop: CSVGSPSQDTQYF. In DNA, the CDR3 is TGCAGCGTTGGGTCTCCTAGCCAAGATACGCAGTATTTT.